This T cell receptor (beta chain) emerged from a study of T cell repertoires in cytomegalovirus infection (dated by TCRdb to the late 2010s). Broadly, across the study: Alongside well-studied HLA-B-restricted epitopes, the peptide stimulations were aimed at recently identified HLA-C-restricted CMV epitopes, whose presentation resists viral immunomodulation. Donor HLA type was relevant to the analysis, because carriage of CMV infection together with the matching HLA type was indicated by public TCR beta signatures.

Sequencing relied on an Illumina HiSeq 1500. TCRdb passed the public sequencing reads through fastp at Q25 and MiXCR, retaining productive beta sequences. One record per CDR3 amino acid sequence lists the most common genes and DNA. This sample gives roughly 800,000 distinct CDR3 sequences in total; approximately 32% of them show up just once. Around 13% of the sample comes from the top ten. The germline V gene encodes CDR1 MNHEY and CDR2 SVGEGT. V lost 2 bases and J lost 5 bases; the stretch between them is 9 bases long. From the cysteine through the phenylalanine, the CDR3 covers 13 amino acids. This entry keeps only the CDR3 DNA: 39 bases, framed from base 1. The label giving this sample's treatment or condition can be read as: in vitro stimulation with specific CMV peptide epitopes to enrich CMV-specific T cells. The full study reports these points: The ex vivo response was dominated by HLA-C-restricted CMV-specific TCR beta clonotypes, and the single most frequent clonotype in two of eight donors was supplied by these HLA-C-restricted clonotypes. Cumulative frequency of public TCR beta family members discriminated carriers of CMV infection plus the relevant HLA type in this cohort and an independent approximately 370-donor cohort.

This clonotype was counted between two and nine times. It has no known antigen specificity. Base qualities were left out, and no much larger clone turns up one base away. The sample consisted of cultured CD8+ T cells from PBMCs, taken from culture after CMV antigen stimulation. This clonotype was sampled from a human donor in good health (CMV status not recorded). Some clones in this sample may be carry-over from other donors' samples. Rearrangement joined TRBV6-2 or TRBV6-3 to TRBJ1-1, with an unclear D gene assignment. The nucleotide sequence reads as follows: TGTGCCAGCAGTTACCGAGGCCATACTGAAGCTTTCTTT. It translates to CASSYRGHTEAFF.